Listed below are T cell receptor beta chains from one sample, sequenced in a study of OX40 agonist ivuxolimab in advanced cancers. Method: immunoSEQ multiplex PCR; TCRdb's copy keeps in-frame clones and lacks some. The table records about 80,000 clones, 80% to 90% of them present only once. Sample: CD4+ or CD8+ T cells sorted from blood, taken in a trial of the OX40 agonist ivuxolimab. These receptors were collected from an adult with an advanced solid tumor such as melanoma, head and neck, liver or kidney cancer. CDR3s include the opening cysteine and the closing phenylalanine or tryptophan. The D gene is left open where the match is weak. Size tells how often a clone was seen (once, few, many) or the class of an expanded clone, and some rows leave it out.

clone_size j_call d_call v_call cdr3_nt cdr3_aa
once TRBJ1-2 TRBD1 TRBV6-5 TGTGCCAGCATCGCCGGGACAGGGAGGCATGGCTACACCTTC CASIAGTGRHGYTF
- TRBJ2-3 TRBD1 TRBV11-2 TGTGCCAGCAGCCCCCTCACAGGGGGAATCGCAGATACGCAGTATTTT CASSPLTGGIADTQYF
- TRBJ2-7 TRBD1 TRBV2 TGTGCCAGCTGGGACAGTTACTACGAGCAGTACTTC CASWDSYYEQYF
few TRBJ1-1 - TRBV2 TGTGCCAGCAGTTCCCAAGACGGGTTCACTGAAGCTTTCTTT CASSSQDGFTEAFF
- TRBJ1-2 - TRBV5-5 TGTGCCAGCAGCTTCCGGGACACCGGGGACGTCGGCTACACCTTC CASSFRDTGDVGYTF
few TRBJ1-1 TRBD1 TRBV10-1 TGCGCCAGCAGCGACAGGGTTGGCACTGAAGCTTTCTTT CASSDRVGTEAFF
- TRBJ1-5 - TRBV5-1 TGCGCCAGCAGCTTGCAGGCAATGGCCAGCCTAGGGGATCAGCCCCAGCATTTT CASSLQAMASLGDQPQHF
- TRBJ2-3 - TRBV28 TGTGCCAGCAGTTTAGTATCGTGGCGGGGCGGAGATACGCAGTATTTT CASSLVSWRGGDTQYF
- TRBJ2-7 TRBD1 TRBV5-1 TGCGCCAGCAGCTCCCCCCGACAGGGGAAGAGAACCTACGAGCAGTACTTC CASSSPRQGKRTYEQYF
- TRBJ1-1 TRBD1 TRBV7-9 TGTGCCAGCAGCTTTCCGGACAGGAGGTCTGAAGCTTTCTTT CASSFPDRRSEAFF
- TRBJ1-1 TRBD1 TRBV6-1 TGTGCCACCTCCGGACAGGGCGGGAAGAACACTGAAGCTTTCTTT CATSGQGGKNTEAFF
- TRBJ1-2 - TRBV28 TGTGCCAGCAGTATGAGAAGGGGGGCCTTCACTAACTATGGCTACACCTTC CASSMRRGAFTNYGYTF
- TRBJ1-3 - TRBV5-4 TGTGCCAGCAGCCCACAGGGAACAGGAAACACCATATATTTT CASSPQGTGNTIYF
once TRBJ2-1 - TRBV19 TGTGCCAGTGGACGGACAGGGAGGGCCAATGAGCAGTTCTTC CASGRTGRANEQFF
- TRBJ1-2 TRBD1 TRBV7-2 TGTGCCAGCAGCTCCAGGACAGGGGGCAACACCTTC CASSSRTGGNTF
- TRBJ2-3 - TRBV18 TGTGCCAGCTCATCACGGGTCCCAAATCAGATGAGCACAGATACGCAGTATTTT CASSSRVPNQMSTDTQYF
- TRBJ1-2 - TRBV15 TGTGCCACCAGCAGAGATTTGGGCGGCTTCTCTGGCTACACCTTC CATSRDLGGFSGYTF
- TRBJ2-1 - TRBV13 TGTGCCAGCAGACAAGGGGCCCGGGGGTGGGGCAATGAGCAGTTCTTC CASRQGARGWGNEQFF
- TRBJ2-7 TRBD2 TRBV11-3 TGTGCCAGCAGCCTACTAGCGGGGGGTCCCCACAACGAGCAGTACTTC CASSLLAGGPHNEQYF
- TRBJ1-1 - TRBV11-2 TGTGCCAGCAGCTTAGTAAAGGGCAGGGGTTTCACTGAAGCTTTCTTT CASSLVKGRGFTEAFF
- TRBJ1-6 - TRBV5-5 TGTGCCAGCAGCTTTGGGATATCCTATAATTCACCCCTCCACTTT CASSFGISYNSPLHF
- TRBJ2-7 - TRBV19 TGTGCCAGTAGTCCGCTATTGGGGGCTGGGTACGAGCAGTACTTC CASSPLLGAGYEQYF
few TRBJ1-2 TRBD1 TRBV11-2 TGTGCCAGCAGGTTACAAGGGGGCGACGGCTACACCTTC CASRLQGGDGYTF
- TRBJ2-5 TRBD2 TRBV15 TGTGCCACCAGCAGAGTGGGCGGGGGGATACAAGAGACCCAGTACTTC CATSRVGGGIQETQYF